This TCR beta chain was captured by sequencing in a study of cytomegalovirus exposure and HLA in healthy donors. Looked up from germline, CDR1 is LNHDA and CDR2 is SQIVND (reference sequence). The CDR3 loop spans 14 amino acids. Between the trimmed V and J ends, which lost 5 bases and 3 bases, there was a span of 13 bases. The PCR made use of 60 Vbeta and 13 Jbeta primers. Generated by immunoSEQ multiplex PCR, the TCRdb table keeps only in-frame clones and is missing some. The table for this sample gives 150,000 or so clones. The sequenced material came from PBMCs. The chain has TRBV19 and TRBJ1-1; TRBD1 is a possible D gene (5 bases). This TCR came from a woman between 50 and 59 years old in good health and CMV-seronegative. In DNA, the CDR3 is TGTGCCAGTAGTCCACGGGGGACGCACACTGAAGCTTTCTTT. It yields the protein CASSPRGTHTEAFF. The complete variable domain, with remaining parts taken from reference TRBV19 and TRBJ1-1, reads DGGITQSPKYLFRKEGQNVTLSCEQNLNHDAMYWYRQDPGQGLRLIYYSQIVNDFQKGDIAEGYSVSREKKESFPLTVTSAQKNPTAFYLCASSPRGTHTEAFFGQGTRLTVV.